The source of this TCR beta chain is a study of blood T cell repertoires in COVID-19. Germline-derived CDR1 and CDR2 are SGDLS and YYNGEE. CDR3 length: 13 residues. Trimming shortened V by 3 bases and J by 6 bases, and 13 bases separated the two germline ends. Methods used by the authors: Estimation of nucleated cell counts relied on the amplification of reference gene primers. Clones were read by immunoSEQ multiplex PCR, and TCRdb kept only the in-frame ones, dropping some. That table furnishes V, J and clone size, whereas the DNA furnished D and trimming. The sample yields 200,000 to 300,000 clones, around 84% seen once.

The origin of this receptor is a man aged 55-75 years with acute or convalescent COVID-19. Material: peripheral blood. The V gene is TRBV9, the J gene TRBJ2-7; D perhaps matches TRBD2 (6 bases). This chain's CDR3 is CASSEEGISEQYF. The CDR3, as DNA: TGTGCCAGCAGCGAGGAGGGAATTTCCGAGCAGTACTTC.